This T cell receptor (beta chain) is drawn from a study of CD8+ T cells in alopecia areata (dated by TCRdb to between 2018 and 2020). Regarding the study in general: The treated patients, all with moderate-to-severe alopecia areata, were enrolled in an open-label pilot trial of oral tofacitinib given at 5 to 10 mg twice daily. Tofacitinib was administered for 6 to 18 months, and 6 months of follow-up off drug were then conducted to assess delayed response and recurrence. The SALT score, which quantifies the percentage of affected scalp surface area, was used to measure disease severity in treated patients. High-throughput TCRbeta sequencing was used to examine T cell clonal expansion in alopecia areata in both the C3H/HeJ mouse model and human patients. In humans, TCRbeta sequencing was performed on scalp tissue and on sorted CD4+ and CD8+ peripheral blood T cells from healthy controls and from patients with patchy or totalis/universalis alopecia areata. Biopsies were taken from tofacitinib-treated patients at baseline and again at 4 and 24 weeks into treatment, and several of those patients also had a later scalp biopsy. Scalp clonality was compared across normal scalp (n=4), patchy alopecia areata scalp (n=8), and alopecia totalis/universalis scalp (n=8). RNA came from the PAXgene miRNA kit for fixed scalp, the miRNeasy kit for PBMCs, and the RNeasy kit for mouse skin. TCRbeta CDR3 regions were amplified by immunoSEQ multiplex PCR using 35 Vbeta forward and 13 Jbeta reverse primers. Here is what the overall study found, with its caveats: With tofacitinib, both scalp clonality and the number of expanded CD8+ clones among the top 100 scalp clones went down significantly. Compared with normal scalp, lesional scalp had higher clonality and more expanded CD8+ clones, particularly in alopecia totalis/universalis, a pattern that suggests antigenic drive. Because the treated cohort was small and included a single nonresponder, larger studies are needed to assess links between baseline CD8+ expansion and response. Unlike mouse skin, where gammadelta T cells dominate, normal human skin contains resident alphabeta T cells that get sequenced too, which complicates analysis of the scalp TCR repertoire. Shared TCR sequences between patients were less evident than in mice, which may be partly attributable to HLA diversity in the patient population. During tofacitinib treatment, many expanded lesional clones stuck around in both scalp and blood, and this persistence may partly explain why relapse happens after treatment is stopped.

Per the publication, the treatment or condition label means: oral pan-JAK inhibitor, 5-10 mg twice daily. Lesional scalp punch biopsies and peripheral blood were obtained from alopecia areata patients. PBMCs were isolated by density centrifugation and stained for CD3, CD4 and CD8, and CD4+ and CD8+ T cells were sorted on a FACSAria. The CDR3, from cysteine to phenylalanine, totals 12 residues. Only the CDR3 region is kept as DNA, spanning 36 bases read in frame from base 1. V is shortened by 7 bases, J by 4 bases, and the region joining them spans 10 bases. In the germline V gene, CDR1 corresponds to SNHLY and CDR2 to FYNNEI. As to this clone: Its antigen remains unidentified. No quality values exist for individual bases; no much larger clone is one base distant.

Receptor libraries were prepared by the immunoSEQ multiplex PCR assay. To provide template for TCR sequencing, every sample had RNA extracted and reverse transcribed into cDNA. First-strand cDNA was synthesized using SuperScript III with a 2:1 mix of oligo-dT and random hexamers. A synthetic immune receptor repertoire was used to gauge amplification bias, and whatever bias remained was removed computationally. The authors' pipeline ran thus. After raw reads were preprocessed to remove errors, the CDR3 was defined following IMGT conventions as running from the conserved cysteine to phenylalanine. Clonality was computed by normalizing Shannon entropy by log2 of the number of productive unique TCRs and subtracting the result from 1. Scalp TCRbeta sequences were cross-referenced with sorted blood CD4 and CD8 repertoires so that the CD4 or CD8 identity of scalp clones could be inferred. Sourced from immuneACCESS, this table was stored by TCRdb with only in-frame sequences that have V and J called. A share of the clones is absent; for the studies checked, an unresolved V gene accounts for under half, and the remainder has no known explanation. Clonal size and the V and J genes are those of that table, whereas D and trimming came from the DNA. The sample has around 300,000 clones on record, over 45% of them singletons. 0.93% of the sample belongs to the ten largest clones.

The starting material was CD4+ T cells sorted from blood, obtained at approximately week 51, from a patient treated with tofacitinib. This chain is built from TRBV2 and TRBJ2-5, and the D gene may be TRBD2, 6 bases matching. This receptor was obtained from a human donor with alopecia areata. This receptor carries the CDR3 CASTSGGETQYF. The sequence in DNA is TGTGCCAGCACTTCCGGGGGAGAGACCCAGTACTTC. Reference TRBV2 and TRBJ2-5 genes cover what lies past the CDR3, so the full variable domain is EPEVTQTPSHQVTQMGQEVILRCVPISNHLYFYWYRQILGQKVEFLVSFYNNEISEKSEIFDDQFSVERPDGSNFTLKIRSTKLEDSAMYFCASTSGGETQYFGPGTRLLVL.